Listed here is a single TCR beta chain. The source of the sample is a study of blood T cell repertoires in COVID-19. Study summary: The United States, Italy and Spain supplied acute and convalescent COVID-19 samples. The cDNA or gDNA used as material had been derived from T cells, B-cell-depleted T cells, or PBMCs.

Some clones are missing from TCRdb's copy, which holds only in-frame ones; the method was immunoSEQ multiplex PCR. The data hold about 45,000 clones, with roughly 87% observed a single time. Germline assignment: CDR1 MNHEY and CDR2 SVGEGT. The CDR3 consists of 19 residues. V was pared by 2 bases and J by 7 bases, with 19 bases of the junction left unmatched. The J gene is TRBJ2-4, the V gene TRBV6-2 or TRBV6-3, with TRBD2 identical over 8 bases. The sample consisted of peripheral blood. The origin of this receptor is an elderly woman in a cohort sampled during active or convalescent COVID-19. DNA of the CDR3: TGTGCCAGCAGTTACCCCCGGACTGCGGGAGGAGGCGGAATGAACATTCAGTACTTC. Translating gives CASSYPRTAGGGGMNIQYF.